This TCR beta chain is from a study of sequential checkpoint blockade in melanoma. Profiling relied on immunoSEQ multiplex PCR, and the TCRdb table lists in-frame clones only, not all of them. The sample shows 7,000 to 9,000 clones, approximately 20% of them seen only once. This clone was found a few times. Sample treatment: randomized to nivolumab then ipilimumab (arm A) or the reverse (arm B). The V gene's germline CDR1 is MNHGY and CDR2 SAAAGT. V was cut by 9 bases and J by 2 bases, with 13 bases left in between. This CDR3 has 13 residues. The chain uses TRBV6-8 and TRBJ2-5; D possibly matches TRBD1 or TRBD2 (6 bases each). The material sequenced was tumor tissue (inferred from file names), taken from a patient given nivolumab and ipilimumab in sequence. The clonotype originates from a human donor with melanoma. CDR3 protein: CASAEGDQETQYF. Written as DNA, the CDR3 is TGTGCCAGTGCGGAGGGGGATCAAGAGACCCAGTACTTC.